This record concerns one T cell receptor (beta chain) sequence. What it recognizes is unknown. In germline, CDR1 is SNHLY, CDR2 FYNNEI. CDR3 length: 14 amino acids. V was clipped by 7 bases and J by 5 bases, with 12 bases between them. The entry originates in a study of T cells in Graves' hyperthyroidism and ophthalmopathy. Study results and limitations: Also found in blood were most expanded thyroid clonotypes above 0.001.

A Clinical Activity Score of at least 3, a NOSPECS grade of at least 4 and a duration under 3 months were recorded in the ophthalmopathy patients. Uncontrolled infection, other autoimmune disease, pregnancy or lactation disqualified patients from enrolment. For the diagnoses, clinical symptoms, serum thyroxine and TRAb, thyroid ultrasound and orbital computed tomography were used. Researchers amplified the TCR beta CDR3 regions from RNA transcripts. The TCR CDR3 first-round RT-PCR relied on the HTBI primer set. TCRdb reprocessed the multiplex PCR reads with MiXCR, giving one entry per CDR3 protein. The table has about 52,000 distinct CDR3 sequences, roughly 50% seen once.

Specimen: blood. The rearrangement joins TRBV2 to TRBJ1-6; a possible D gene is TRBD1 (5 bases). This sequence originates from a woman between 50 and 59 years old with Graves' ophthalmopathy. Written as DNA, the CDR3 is TGTGCCAGCAATTTAGGCAGGGATAATTCACCCCTCCACTTT. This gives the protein CASNLGRDNSPLHF.